One and the same sample provided the 26 T cell receptor beta chains below, sequenced in a study of tumor and adjacent non-tumor tissue in lung cancer. This sample's RNA came from whole unsorted tissue. TCRbeta libraries were built with three rounds of nested PCR, modified from ARM-PCR. TCRdb recomputed calls from the multiplex PCR reads with MiXCR, one row per CDR3 protein. The sample has under 150,000 distinct CDR3 sequences; around 67% are singletons. Sample: lung tumor tissue. Every receptor here comes from a man aged 60 to 75 with small cell lung cancer.

The V call is TRBV20-1, the J call TRBJ2-5, with 8 bases matching TRBD2. V shed 5 bases and J 1 base; nucleotides not matched to a gene: 12. This CDR3 is built from 16 residues. Germline V gene data show CDR1 as DFQATT and CDR2 as SNEGSKA (reference sequence). The CDR3 region has the DNA TGCAGTGCTCTCCCGGAAACTAGCGGCTTCCAAGAGACCCAGTACTTC. Its protein product is CSALPETSGFQETQYF.

About this clonotype: A single base separates this from a much larger clone, so it may be a read error. The final CDR3 position lacks the conserved phenylalanine or tryptophan, pointing to a likely read error. The chain links TRBV29-1 to TRBJ2-2, with D tentatively TRBD1 (5 bases). In germline, CDR1 is SQVTM, CDR2 ANQGSEA. The CDR3 spans 14 residues. The V end was cut by 1 base, the J end by 6 bases, with 12 bases between. The CDR3 DNA reads as TGCAGCGTTGAAGGGGGCAGATTACCCGGGGAGCTGTTTGTT. Encoded protein: CSVEGGRLPGELFV.

The CDR3 protein is CASSQLSGGGTEAFF. The CDR3 DNA sequence: TGTGCCAGCAGCCAACTCAGTGGGGGAGGCACTGAAGCTTTCTTT. This chain joins TRBV4-2 and TRBJ1-1, with a possible D match to TRBD1 (5 bases). The germline V and J ends were trimmed by 2 bases and 4 bases, with 14 bases remaining between them. The germline V gene has CDR1 LGHNA and CDR2 YNFKEQ. The CDR3 contains 15 residues.

As regards this clonotype: At one end, the junction sequence differs from germline, possibly due to a read error. The V gene is TRBV5-4, the J gene TRBJ2-3; D might be TRBD1 or TRBD2, each matching 6 bases. Germline-derived CDR1 and CDR2 are SGHNT and YYREEE (reference sequence). This CDR3 contains 13 residues. CDR3 residues: CASGLGGTRLPGF. The CDR3 DNA sequence: TGTGCCAGCGGCTTAGGGGGGACTCGGTTACCGGGTTTT. The full variable domain, rest sourced from reference TRBV5-4 and TRBJ2-3, is ETGVTQSPTHLIKTRGQQVTLRCSSQSGHNTVSWYQQALGQGPQFIFQYYREEENGRGNFPPRFSGLQFPNYSSELNVNALELDDSALYLCASGLGGTRLPGFGPGTRLTVL.

With respect to this clonotype: Given a much more abundant clone one base away, this may be a read error. The V gene is TRBV6-5, the J gene TRBJ2-1, with D possibly being TRBD2 (6 bases). The V end was cut by 7 bases, the J end by 0 bases, with 10 bases between. The CDR3 loop spans 14 amino acids. The germline gives CDR1 MNHEY, CDR2 SVGAGI. DNA for the CDR3: TGTGCCAGCACTGACGGGAGCTCCTACAATGAGCAGTTCTTC. This codes for CASTDGSSYNEQFF.

The rearrangement joins TRBV12-3 or TRBV12-4 to TRBJ2-7; D is uncertain. This CDR3 has 13 residues. Trimming cost V 6 bases and J 5 bases, with 14 bases left between them. The CDR3 DNA is TGTGCCAGCAGACACTCCCAATACCACGAGCAGTACTTC. Its protein is CASRHSQYHEQYF.

In its sample, this clonotype was seen many times. J is TRBJ1-2 and V is TRBV29-1, with 9 bases aligning to TRBD1. CDR3 length: 14 amino acids. The V gene end was trimmed by 4 bases and the J gene end by 4 bases; junction bases not matched to a gene: 7. Per germline, CDR1 SQVTM and CDR2 ANQGSEA. DNA of the CDR3: TGCAGCGTTGCGACAGGGGGATTAGGCTATGGCTACACCTTC. Its translation: CSVATGGLGYGYTF.

Comments on this clonotype: A read error may explain this, as a much larger clone is one base away. The chain joins TRBV5-5 to TRBJ2-3, with D perhaps TRBD2 (6 bases). Germline CDR1 SGHKS, CDR2 YYEKEE (reference sequence). The CDR3 runs to 13 residues. In DNA form, the CDR3 reads TGTGCCTGCAGCTTGCTGGGAGGAGATACGCAGTATTTT. Residues: CACSLLGGDTQYF.

About this clonotype: This may stem from a read error, because a much larger clone lies one nucleotide away. The chain is built from TRBV29-1 and TRBJ2-3; 9 nucleotides agree with TRBD1. The length of the CDR3 is 14 residues. Germline V gives CDR1 SQVTM, CDR2 ANQGSEA. V trimming: 7 bases; J trimming: 4 bases; junction bases outside the gene matches: 9. The CDR3 nucleotides are TGCAGCGCCGTTCCCGGGACAGGGCCAGATACGCAGTATTTT. Translated: CSAVPGTGPDTQYF.

As to this clonotype: Compared with germline, one end of the junction differs, possibly owing to a read error. The DNA of the CDR3 is TGCGTCAGCAGCCAAGAAACGAGTACCGGTGAGCGGTTCTTC. It encodes CVSSQETSTGERFF. This sequence joins TRBV4-1 and TRBJ2-1; no reliable D call. Germline loops: CDR1 MGHRA, CDR2 YSYEKL. The CDR3 contains 14 residues.

A note on this clonotype: The junction and the germline gene differ at one end; a read error may be behind it. The V and J genes are TRBV10-3 and TRBJ1-5; D perhaps matches TRBD1 (6 bases). The CDR3 has 15 residues. Germline CDR1 is ENHRY and CDR2 is SYGVKD. CDR3 protein: CAISEGHNSTQPLHF. The DNA for the CDR3 is TGTGCCATCAGCGAGGGACATAATAGCACTCAGCCCCTGCATTTT.

Regarding this clonotype: At one of its ends the junction is not consistent with the germline gene, which may arise from a read error. The CDR3 bases are TGTGTCAGCAGCTTGGCTTCGGGACAGGGGGCGGCAGAGACCCAGTACTTC. It is translated as CVSSLASGQGAAETQYF. The chain links TRBV5-4 to TRBJ2-5, with 12 bases matching TRBD1. In germline, CDR1 is SGHNT, CDR2 YYREEE (reference sequence). CDR3 length equals 17 residues.

The V gene is TRBV5-1, the J gene TRBJ2-7; TRBD1 matches 7 bases. V shed 4 bases, J shed 7 bases, and the junction held 5 bases outside the gene matches. CDR1 is SGHRS and CDR2 is YFSETQ in the germline V gene. The CDR3 is made up of 12 amino acids. The CDR3 DNA is TGCGCCAGCAGCCTAAAGGGGGCGGAGCAGTACTTC. Residues: CASSLKGAEQYF.

As for this clonotype: The junction shows a germline mismatch at one end, possibly a read error. J is TRBJ2-1 and V is TRBV11-2, with 10 bases matching TRBD2. There are 17 residues in the CDR3. CDR1 is SGHAT and CDR2 is FQNNGV in the germline V gene. The CDR3 coding sequence is TGTGTCAGCAGCTTAACAGCGGTAGCGGGAGGTGGAGTTCCAGAGTTCTTC. Protein: CVSSLTAVAGGGVPEFF.

Regarding this clonotype: Its ends do not fully match the called genes, so a read error is possible. The chain uses TRBV6-2 or TRBV6-3 and TRBJ2-1, with D perhaps matching TRBD2 (7 bases). Germline V gene sequence: CDR1 MNHEY, CDR2 SVGEGT. The CDR3 has 14 residues. The CDR3: CASTYGGLWDEQFF. CDR3 coding DNA: TGTGCCAGCACCTACGGGGGGCTTTGGGATGAACAGTTCTTC.

This clonotype was counted at least ten times. The chain links TRBV6-1 to TRBJ2-5, with TRBD2 matching 7 bases. The CDR3 covers 13 residues. V shed 7 bases, J shed 5 bases, and the junction held 7 bases outside the gene matches. From germline, CDR1 is MNHNS and CDR2 SASEGT. CDR3 bases: TGTGCCAGCACGGTGCGGGAGACGGAGACCCAGTACTTC. This sequence encodes CASTVRETETQYF.

The chain has TRBV4-1 and TRBJ2-3; D not resolved. Germline CDR1 MGHRA, CDR2 YSYEKL. The CDR3 contains 18 residues. The V end was cut by 0 bases, the J end by 4 bases, with 20 bases between. CDR3 region: CASSQDRTGVVASDTQYF. The CDR3 DNA is TGCGCCAGCAGCCAAGATCGAACTGGAGTTGTGGCCTCAGATACGCAGTATTTT.

This clonotype turned up a few times. This sequence joins TRBV20-1 and TRBJ2-3, with 7 bases identical to TRBD2. The CDR3 is 13 residues long. The germline V gene encodes CDR1 DFQATT and CDR2 SNEGSKA (reference sequence). V lost 5 bases, J lost 1 base, and 3 bases stayed unmatched. Here the CDR3 DNA reads TGCAGTGCTTTGCTAGCGGGCACAGATACGCAGTATTTT. Residues: CSALLAGTDTQYF.

This clonotype was recorded a few times. The genes are TRBV6-1 and TRBJ2-5; D is undetermined. CDR3 length: 13 residues. The V end was cut by 5 bases, the J end by 2 bases, with 9 bases between. Germline CDR1 is MNHNS and CDR2 is SASEGT. The CDR3 nucleotides read TGTGCCAGCAGTCCAACCCTTCAAGAGACCCAGTACTTC. It codes for CASSPTLQETQYF.

This clonotype was recorded once. The CDR3 end shows no conserved phenylalanine or tryptophan, and so a read error is likely. The chain is built from TRBV5-6 and TRBJ2-3; 7 bases fit TRBD1. This CDR3 comprises 17 residues. Germline V CDR1 and CDR2: SGHDT, YYEEEE. This CDR3 reads CASSPQGDLLNTDTQYI. As DNA, the CDR3 is TGCGCCAGCAGCCCCCAGGGGGACCTGCTCAACACAGATACGCAGTATATT.

On this clonotype: At one boundary the junction diverges from the germline segment, which might be a read error. This chain links TRBV6-5 with TRBJ2-5, with 8 positions matching TRBD2. CDR3 size: 14 residues. Germline V gene data show CDR1 as MNHEY and CDR2 as SVGAGI. Written as DNA, the CDR3 is TGTGCCTGCAGTTACCGCGGGGGGCGGGAGACCCAGTACTTC. This gives the protein CACSYRGGRETQYF.

A few counts support this clonotype. The chain combines TRBV20-1 with TRBJ1-1; the D gene is possibly TRBD1 (6 bases). The CDR3 extends over 13 amino acids. Germline CDR1 reads DFQATT; CDR2 reads SNEGSKA (reference sequence). Trimming took off 3 bases at V and 8 bases at J, with 16 bases between the two ends. In nucleotides, the CDR3 is TGCAGTGCTAGCCTAAACAGGGCCTCCGAAGCTTTCTTT. This gives the protein CSASLNRASEAFF.

The chain joins TRBV28 to TRBJ1-5, with no clear D. CDR3 size: 13 residues. The germline V gene has CDR1 MDHEN and CDR2 SYDVKM. V was trimmed by 4 bases and J by 6 bases, leaving 10 bases between them. CDR3 loop: CASSSVGSQPQHF. CDR3 sequence (DNA): TGTGCCAGCAGTTCGGTGGGTTCTCAGCCCCAGCATTTT.

In its sample, this clonotype was seen many times. The rearrangement uses TRBV12-3 or TRBV12-4 and TRBJ2-1; D gene ambiguous. The CDR3 length is 13 residues. V lost 1 base and J lost 3, with 4 bases in between. CDR3 sequence (DNA): TGTGCCAGCAGTTTAGGTCTCTACAATGAGCAGTTCTTC. Translating gives CASSLGLYNEQFF.

At least ten counts were recorded for this clonotype. This chain uses TRBV12-3 or TRBV12-4 with TRBJ2-5; a possible D gene is TRBD2 (5 bases). The CDR3 runs to 14 residues. Trimming removed 5 bases from V and 1 base from J, with 11 bases in between. The CDR3 DNA follows: TGTGCCAGCAGTCGGACTCTCCCCCAAGAGACCCAGTACTTC. Translated: CASSRTLPQETQYF.

Concerning this clonotype: The conserved closing phenylalanine or tryptophan is absent in this CDR3, likely reflecting a read error. This chain joins TRBV20-1 and TRBJ1-1; unclear D gene. This CDR3 contains 12 residues. Germline V gene data show CDR1 as DFQATT and CDR2 as SNEGSKA (reference sequence). V dropped 2 bases and J dropped 1 base, with 5 bases sitting between them. In nucleotides, the CDR3 is TGCAGTGCTAGACCTGCGAACACTGAAGCTTTCTCT. It is translated as CSARPANTEAFS.